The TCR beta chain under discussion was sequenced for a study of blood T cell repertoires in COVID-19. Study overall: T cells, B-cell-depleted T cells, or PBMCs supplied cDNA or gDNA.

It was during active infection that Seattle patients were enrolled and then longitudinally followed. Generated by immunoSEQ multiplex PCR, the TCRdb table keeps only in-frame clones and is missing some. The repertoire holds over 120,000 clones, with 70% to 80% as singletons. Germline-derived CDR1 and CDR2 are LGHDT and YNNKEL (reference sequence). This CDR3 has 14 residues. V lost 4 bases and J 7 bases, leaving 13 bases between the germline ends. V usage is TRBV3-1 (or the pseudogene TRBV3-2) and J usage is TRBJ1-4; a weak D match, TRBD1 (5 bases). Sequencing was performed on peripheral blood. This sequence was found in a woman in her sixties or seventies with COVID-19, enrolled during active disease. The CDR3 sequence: CASSPGGGVEKLFF. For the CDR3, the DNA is TGTGCCAGCAGCCCCGGGGGGGGAGTTGAAAAACTGTTTTTT.